This record concerns one T cell receptor beta chain sequence. This table comes from immunoSEQ multiplex PCR, and its TCRdb copy is limited to in-frame clones, with some not included. This table holds roughly 25,000 clones, roughly 73% found once. The junction had 6 bases not matched to a gene; V was cut back by 7 bases and J by 5 bases. From germline, CDR1 is SGHAT and CDR2 FQNNGV. There are 13 residues in the CDR3. The sample comes from a study of OX40 agonist ivuxolimab in advanced cancers. The sequence was obtained from an adult with an advanced solid tumor such as melanoma, head and neck, liver or kidney cancer. This material consisted of CD4+ or CD8+ T cells sorted from blood, taken in a trial of the OX40 agonist ivuxolimab. The chain recombines TRBV11-2 with TRBJ2-3; 7 bases map to TRBD2. For the CDR3, the DNA is TGTGCCAGCAATCCTGGGAGGGAAGATACGCAGTATTTT. Translating it yields CASNPGREDTQYF. Full variable domain (outside the CDR3, taken from reference TRBV11-2 and TRBJ2-3): EAGVAQSPRYKIIEKRQSVAFWCNPISGHATLYWYQQILGQGPKLLIQFQNNGVVDDSQLPKDRFSAERLKGVDSTLKIQPAKLEDSAVYLCASNPGREDTQYFGPGTRLTVL.